This TCR beta chain originates from a study of cytomegalovirus exposure and HLA in healthy donors. Trimming pared 5 bases from V and 1 base from J, leaving 12 bases between. Germline lookup yields CDR1 MDHEN and CDR2 SYDVKM. This CDR3 comprises 14 residues. About this clone: Antigen specificity is unknown.

Broader study findings: Diagnosis of cytomegalovirus status made by the classifier reportedly showed high specificity and sensitivity.

The repertoire was sequenced with immunoSEQ multiplex PCR; TCRdb's copy has only in-frame clones and lacks some. Of 65,000 to 80,000 clones listed, roughly 94% are singletons. This sequence joins TRBV28 and TRBJ2-7; D might be TRBD1 (6 bases). This TCR derives from a woman aged 18-35 years in good health and CMV-seropositive. The sequenced material came from PBMCs. The CDR3 here is CASSQYQGSYEQYF. As DNA, the CDR3 is TGTGCCAGCAGTCAATACCAGGGGTCCTACGAGCAGTACTTC.